This is a list of T cell receptor beta chains from one sample in a study of control samples from healthy donors and cancer patients. Generated by immunoSEQ multiplex PCR, the TCRdb table keeps only in-frame clones and is missing some. Recorded here are fewer than 200,000 clones; the top ten clones represent less than 2.5%. The sequencing input was blood. The receptors were sampled from a woman aged 30 to 39 in good health. Each CDR3 is given without its conserved first and last residue. The order of the fields is CDR3 protein, J gene, V gene.

AWSVGLSGNTIY	TRBJ1-3	TRBV30
ARPGQGNYGYT	TRBJ1-2	TRBV11-3
ASSPSGAGPQH	TRBJ1-5	TRBV28
ASSVSSGNGSPLH	TRBJ1-6	TRBV9
ASSIVPGGLYEQF	TRBJ2-1	TRBV19
ASSLSGQAFQPQH	TRBJ1-5	TRBV7-2
ASSSSIVNTEAF	TRBJ1-1	TRBV6-5
ASSLGLGLGETQY	TRBJ2-5	TRBV7-2
ASREDRGWTEAF	TRBJ1-1	TRBV6-5
ASSSGGPFQETQY	TRBJ2-5	TRBV18
ASSVTSGGYNEQF	TRBJ2-1	TRBV9
ASSNPGQVFTSQPQH	TRBJ1-5	TRBV6-2/TRBV6-3